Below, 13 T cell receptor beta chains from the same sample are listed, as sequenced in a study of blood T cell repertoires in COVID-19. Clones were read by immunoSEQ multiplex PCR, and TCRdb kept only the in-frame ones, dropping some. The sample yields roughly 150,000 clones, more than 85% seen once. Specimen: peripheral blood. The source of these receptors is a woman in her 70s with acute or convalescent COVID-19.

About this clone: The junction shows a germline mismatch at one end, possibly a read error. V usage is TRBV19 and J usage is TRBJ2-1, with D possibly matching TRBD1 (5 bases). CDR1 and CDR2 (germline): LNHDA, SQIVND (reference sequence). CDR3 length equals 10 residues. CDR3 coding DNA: TGTGCCAGTAGTGGGGCCCCATGGATCTTC. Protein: CASSGAPWIF. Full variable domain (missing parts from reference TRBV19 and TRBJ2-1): DGGITQSPKYLFRKEGQNVTLSCEQNLNHDAMYWYRQDPGQGLRLIYYSQIVNDFQKGDIAEGYSVSREKKESFPLTVTSAQKNPTAFYLCASSGAPWIFGPGTRLTVL.

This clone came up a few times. The CDR3 nucleotides read TGTGCCAGCTCCCAGTCTACCGGGACTAGCCCCTCGAACACCGGGGAGCTGTTTTTT. As protein: CASSQSTGTSPSNTGELFF. The gene calls are TRBV18 and TRBJ2-2; TRBD2 matches at 9 bases. The trim removed 6 bases at V and 0 bases at J, leaving 14 bases unmatched. CDR1 is KGHSH, CDR2 LQKENI, per germline. This CDR3 region has 19 residues.

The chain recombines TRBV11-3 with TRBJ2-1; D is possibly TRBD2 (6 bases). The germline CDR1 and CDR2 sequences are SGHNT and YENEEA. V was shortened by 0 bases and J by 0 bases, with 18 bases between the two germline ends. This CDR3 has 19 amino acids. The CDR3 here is CASSLDSSAGLSSYNEQFF. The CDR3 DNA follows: TGTGCCAGCAGCTTAGACTCTAGCGCGGGTCTAAGCTCCTACAATGAGCAGTTCTTC. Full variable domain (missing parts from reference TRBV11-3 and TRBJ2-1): EAGVVQSPRYKIIEKKQPVAFWCNPISGHNTLYWYLQNLGQGPELLIRYENEEAVDDSQLPKDRFSAERLKGVDSTLKIQPAELGDSAVYLCASSLDSSAGLSSYNEQFFGPGTRLTVL.

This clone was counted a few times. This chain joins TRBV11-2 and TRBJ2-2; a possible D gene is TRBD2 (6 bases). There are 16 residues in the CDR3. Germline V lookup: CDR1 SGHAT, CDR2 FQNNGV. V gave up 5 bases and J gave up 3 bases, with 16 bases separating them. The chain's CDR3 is CASSHGTRGDTGELFF. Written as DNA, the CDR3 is TGTGCCAGCAGCCACGGGACTCGAGGGGACACCGGGGAGCTGTTTTTT.

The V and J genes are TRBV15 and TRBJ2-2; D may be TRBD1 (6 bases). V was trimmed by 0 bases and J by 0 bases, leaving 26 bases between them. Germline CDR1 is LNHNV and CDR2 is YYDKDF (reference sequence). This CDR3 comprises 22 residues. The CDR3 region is CATSRESLAGALGYANTGELFF. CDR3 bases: TGTGCCACCAGCAGAGAATCCCTTGCAGGGGCCCTTGGTTACGCGAACACCGGGGAGCTGTTTTTT.

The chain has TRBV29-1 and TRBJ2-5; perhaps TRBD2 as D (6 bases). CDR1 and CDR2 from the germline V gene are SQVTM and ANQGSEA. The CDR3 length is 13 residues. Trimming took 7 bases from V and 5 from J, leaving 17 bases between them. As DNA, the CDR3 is TGCAGCGCTGATGACGGGACTGGGGAGACCCAGTACTTC. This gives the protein CSADDGTGETQYF.

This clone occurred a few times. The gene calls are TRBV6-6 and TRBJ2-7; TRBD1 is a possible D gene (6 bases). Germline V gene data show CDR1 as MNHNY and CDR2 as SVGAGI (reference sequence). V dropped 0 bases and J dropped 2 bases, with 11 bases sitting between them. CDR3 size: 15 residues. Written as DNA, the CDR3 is TGTGCCAGCAGTTACTCGTCGACAGGCCCCTACGAGCAGTACTTC. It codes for CASSYSSTGPYEQYF.

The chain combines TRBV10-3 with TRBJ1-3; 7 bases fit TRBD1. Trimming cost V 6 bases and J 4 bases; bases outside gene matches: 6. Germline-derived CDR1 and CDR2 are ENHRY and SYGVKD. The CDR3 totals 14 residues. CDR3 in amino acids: CAIRNAGQGNTIYF. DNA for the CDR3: TGTGCCATCAGGAATGCGGGACAGGGAAACACCATATATTTT.

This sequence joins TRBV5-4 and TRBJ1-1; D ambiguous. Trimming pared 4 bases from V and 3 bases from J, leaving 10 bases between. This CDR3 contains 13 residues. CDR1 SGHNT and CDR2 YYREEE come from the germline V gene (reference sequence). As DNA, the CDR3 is TGTGCCAGCAGCCTTACCGAGTACACTGAAGCTTTCTTT. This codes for CASSLTEYTEAFF.

The CDR3 loop reads CASSSQGADQPQHF. The CDR3, as DNA: TGTGCCAGCAGCTCACAGGGGGCGGATCAGCCCCAGCATTTT. The V and J genes are TRBV7-9 and TRBJ1-5, with 9 bases matching TRBD1. V shed 4 bases and J 5 bases; nucleotides not matched to a gene: 3. Germline loops: CDR1 SEHNR, CDR2 FQNEAQ (reference sequence). The CDR3 extends over 14 amino acids.

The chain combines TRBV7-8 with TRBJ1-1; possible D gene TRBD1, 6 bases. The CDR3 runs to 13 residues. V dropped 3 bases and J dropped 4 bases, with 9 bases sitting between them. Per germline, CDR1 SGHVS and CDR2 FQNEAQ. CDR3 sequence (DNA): TGTGCCAGCAGCTTCACAGGGTCCACTGAAGCTTTCTTT. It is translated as CASSFTGSTEAFF.

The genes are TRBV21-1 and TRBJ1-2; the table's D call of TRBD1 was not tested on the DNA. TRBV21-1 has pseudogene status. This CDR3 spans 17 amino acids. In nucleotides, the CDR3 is TGTGCCAGCAGCAATATCTCGGGACAGGGGGCGGACTATGGCTACACCTTC. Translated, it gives CASSNISGQGADYGYTF.

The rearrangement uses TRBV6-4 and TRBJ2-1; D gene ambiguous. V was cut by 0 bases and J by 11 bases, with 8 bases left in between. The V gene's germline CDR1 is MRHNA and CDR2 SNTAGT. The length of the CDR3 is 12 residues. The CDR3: CASSDSQKKQFF. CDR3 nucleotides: TGTGCCAGCAGTGACTCTCAGAAGAAGCAGTTCTTC.